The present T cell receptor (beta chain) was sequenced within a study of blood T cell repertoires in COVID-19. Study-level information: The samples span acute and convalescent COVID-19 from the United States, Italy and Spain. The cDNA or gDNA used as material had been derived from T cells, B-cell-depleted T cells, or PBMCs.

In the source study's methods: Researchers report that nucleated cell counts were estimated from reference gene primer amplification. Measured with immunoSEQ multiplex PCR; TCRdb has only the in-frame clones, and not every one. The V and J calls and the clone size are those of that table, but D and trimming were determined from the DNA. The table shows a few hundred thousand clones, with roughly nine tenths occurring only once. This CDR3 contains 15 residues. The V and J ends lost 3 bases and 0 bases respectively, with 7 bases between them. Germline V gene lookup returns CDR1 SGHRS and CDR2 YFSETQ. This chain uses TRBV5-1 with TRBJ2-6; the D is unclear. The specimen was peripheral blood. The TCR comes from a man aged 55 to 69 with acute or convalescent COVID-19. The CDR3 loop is CASSSAVSGANVLTF. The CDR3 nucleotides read TGCGCCAGCAGCTCCGCAGTCTCTGGGGCCAACGTCCTGACTTTC.